This entry describes one T cell receptor beta chain. Antigen specificity is unknown. This sample was included in a study of Ad26.COV2.S vaccination and SARS-CoV-2 variants. Study-wide context: Ad26.COV2.S arm of COV1001 included the donor. Ad26.COV2.S given intramuscularly, once or twice 56 days apart. Study-wide results and limits: People who got the vaccine or the placebo had similar non-spike TCR breadth.

Assay: immunoSEQ multiplex PCR; the TCRdb copy retains only in-frame clones and omits some. This sample has more than 400,000 clones; 90% occur once, and the top ten carry roughly 4.3%. V was clipped by 0 bases and J by 6 bases, with 16 bases between them. Germline lookup yields CDR1 SEHNR and CDR2 FQNEAQ (reference sequence). This CDR3 spans 16 amino acids. The treatment denotes: approximately 18 received Ad26.COV2.S at low or high dose, single or two shots; five or six received placebo; per-sample allocation not given. Day 63 after the first injection of vaccine or placebo was the sampling time. The genes are TRBV7-9 and TRBJ2-3; no firm D call. Sequences were derived from peripheral blood, sampled in a trial of Ad26.COV2.S vaccine versus placebo. This receptor was taken from a person between 18 and 60 years old who received the Ad26.COV2.S COVID-19 vaccine or a placebo. CDR3 loop: CASSLALGVGMDTQYF. CDR3 DNA: TGTGCCAGCAGCTTAGCGCTCGGCGTAGGGATGGATACGCAGTATTTT.